This TCR beta chain was captured by sequencing in a study of cytomegalovirus exposure and HLA in healthy donors. The PCR had 60 Vbeta and 13 Jbeta primers. Profiled with immunoSEQ multiplex PCR; TCRdb holds only in-frame clones, not every one. The data show under 200,000 clones, about an eighth seen once. The germline CDR1 and CDR2 sequences are SGDLS and YYNGEE. This CDR3 spans 15 amino acids. V lost 4 bases to trimming and J lost 2 bases; unmatched junction nucleotides: 4. Study findings and constraints: What a later analysis showed was that several of the most significant clusters appeared linked to common viral pathogens. It has been reported that TCR beta sequences accurately predicted the HLA-A and HLA-B alleles of most subjects. Researchers counted some 150 TCR beta chains as cytomegalovirus-associated.

Details on this clone: Its cognate antigen is unknown.

The chain has TRBV9 and TRBJ1-4, with 8 nucleotides matching TRBD1. Material for sequencing was PBMCs. This receptor was identified in a man aged 50 to 60 in good health and CMV-seropositive. As DNA, the CDR3 is TGTGCCAGCAGCCCCCCAGGGGGCACTAATGAAAAACTGTTTTTT. Its translation is CASSPPGGTNEKLFF.